The clone carrying this TCR beta chain was counted between two and nine times. TCRdb recomputed calls from the 5' RACE reads with MiXCR, one row per CDR3 protein. Of roughly 450,000 distinct CDR3 sequences in the sample, over 15% were seen once. This sample was taken from a study of T-cell memory formation after mild COVID-19. Germline CDR1 is SGDLS and CDR2 is YYNGEE. Trimming pared 3 bases from V and 9 bases from J, leaving 22 bases between. This CDR3 is 16 amino acids long. The clonotype comes from an adult woman who had mild COVID-19 (a few samples of this study predate the infection). Cell type and time point are not known. Sequenced sample: PBMCs or a T cell subset sorted from them (not recorded which). The rearrangement links TRBV9 to TRBJ2-1; either TRBD1 or TRBD2 may fit D (5 bases each). CDR3 bases: TGTGCCAGCAGCGGATCCGGGACCCCCACCTTCGCTGAGCAGTTCTTC. It is translated as CASSGSGTPTFAEQFF.